The text below deals with one TCR beta chain. Its antigen is as yet unknown. The sample originates from a study of Tregs in tolerant kidney transplant recipients. Study observations and caveats: The most relevant donor-specific Treg TCRbeta repertoire apparently came from expansion with activated donor B cells.

Data came from immunoSEQ multiplex PCR; TCRdb stores just in-frame clones and leaves some out. The sample lists roughly 49,000 clones, about 89% occurring once. CDR1 and CDR2 (germline): MNHNS, SASEGT. V lost 2 bases to trimming and J lost 5 bases; unmatched junction nucleotides: 12. The CDR3 runs 17 residues. CD4+CD25+CD127- Tregs, CD4+CD25- non-Tregs, CD4 and CD8 cells were sorted. An overnight rest at 37°C with about 220 IU/ml IL-2 preceded regulatory T cell sorting from thawed PBMCs. This receptor was obtained from a human donor in good health. The sequenced sample consisted of Tregs from blood. The V gene is TRBV6-1, the J gene TRBJ1-2, with 9 bases lining up with TRBD1. The CDR3 bases are TGTGCCAGCAGTGAACGGGGGACAGGGTTCCGACCATATGGCTACACCTTC. The encoded protein is CASSERGTGFRPYGYTF.